This entry lists 18 T cell receptor beta chains sequenced from one sample in a study of OX40 agonist ivuxolimab in advanced cancers. The protocol was immunoSEQ multiplex PCR, while the TCRdb copy is restricted to in-frame clones and leaves out a portion. The sample shows roughly 100,000 clones, 70% to 90% of them seen only once. Here the sequenced sample was CD4+ or CD8+ T cells sorted from blood, taken in a trial of the OX40 agonist ivuxolimab. These receptors came from an adult with an advanced solid tumor such as melanoma, head and neck, liver or kidney cancer.

CDR3 coding DNA: TGTGCCAGCAGCTCCCCGCAGGGGCGTGGAAGACCCCTCCACTTT. This translates into CASSSPQGRGRPLHF. The chain uses TRBV5-4 and TRBJ1-6; possibly TRBD1 for D (6 bases). This CDR3 has 15 residues. Between the trimmed V and J ends, which lost 3 bases and 12 bases, there was a span of 19 bases. Germline CDR1 reads SGHNT; CDR2 reads YYREEE (reference sequence). The full variable domain, with the rest looked up from reference TRBV5-4 and TRBJ1-6, is ETGVTQSPTHLIKTRGQQVTLRCSSQSGHNTVSWYQQALGQGPQFIFQYYREEENGRGNFPPRFSGLQFPNYSSELNVNALELDDSALYLCASSSPQGRGRPLHFGNGTRLTVT.

This chain links TRBV27 with TRBJ2-5; D perhaps matches TRBD1 (6 bases). Deletions cut 5 bases from V and 2 bases from J, with 12 bases between. In germline, CDR1 is MNHEY, CDR2 SMNVEV (reference sequence). The CDR3 sequence is 14 residues long. Written as DNA, the CDR3 is TGTGCCAGCAGTCGGCCCGGACAGCAAGAGACCCAGTACTTC. Protein product: CASSRPGQQETQYF.

This clone has a single count. The V call is TRBV2, the J call TRBJ2-3; 7 nucleotides agree with TRBD2. The CDR3 consists of 14 residues. CDR1 and CDR2 (germline): SNHLY, FYNNEI. V was pared by 6 bases and J by 0 bases, with 3 bases of the junction left unmatched. The CDR3 bases are TGTGCCAGCAGCGGGAGGACTAGCACAGATACGCAGTATTTT. Its translation: CASSGRTSTDTQYF.

The CDR3: CASSRLRNTEAFF. The CDR3 DNA is TGCGCCAGCAGCCGATTAAGGAACACTGAAGCTTTCTTT. The chain uses TRBV4-1 and TRBJ1-1; D gene ambiguous. The V gene lost 4 bases and the J gene lost 1 base, with 7 bases spanning the gap. The CDR3 spans 13 residues. The germline gives CDR1 MGHRA, CDR2 YSYEKL.

This clone occurred once. V and J are TRBV7-9 and TRBJ2-1; TRBD1 aligns across 9 bases. The CDR3 covers 15 residues. The trim removed 0 bases at V and 7 bases at J, leaving 4 bases unmatched. Germline values: CDR1 SEHNR, CDR2 FQNEAQ (reference sequence). The CDR3 loop is CASSLARTGENEQFF. The CDR3 DNA sequence: TGTGCCAGCAGCTTAGCTCGGACAGGGGAGAATGAGCAGTTCTTC.

The J gene is TRBJ2-7, the V gene TRBV10-2; TRBD2 might be the D (6 bases). In germline, CDR1 is WSHSY, CDR2 SAAADI. This CDR3 has 14 amino acids. V lost 9 bases to trimming and J lost 5 bases, with 20 bases between them. The CDR3 DNA follows: TGCGCCAGTGTATTGGGAGGTTTAAGGGACGAGCAGTACTTC. As protein: CASVLGGLRDEQYF.

The gene calls are TRBV6-5 and TRBJ2-7; D tentatively fits TRBD1 or TRBD2 (6 bases each). CDR1 is MNHEY and CDR2 is SVGAGI in the germline V gene. The CDR3 runs 15 residues. Trimming took 0 bases from V and 3 from J, leaving 12 bases between them. The CDR3 region has the DNA TGTGCCAGCAGTTACTCGGTGGGGGGCCACTACGAGCAGTACTTC. Translated, it gives CASSYSVGGHYEQYF.

The chain joins TRBV6-6 to TRBJ2-2, with 8 bases identical to TRBD1. V was pared by 4 bases and J by 5 bases, with 6 bases of the junction left unmatched. Germline V gene data show CDR1 as MNHNY and CDR2 as SVGAGI (reference sequence). This CDR3 has 15 residues. This CDR3 reads CASSSGTGSTGELFF. DNA of the CDR3: TGTGCCAGCAGTTCCGGGACAGGTTCGACCGGGGAGCTGTTTTTT.

The V gene is TRBV4-1, the J gene TRBJ1-4, with 7 bases fitting TRBD1. The J segment lost 8 bases and the V segment lost 0 bases, leaving 6 bases of the junction unmatched. This CDR3 is 15 amino acids long. Germline lookup yields CDR1 MGHRA and CDR2 YSYEKL. CDR3 loop: CASSQDDRVGEKLFF. The CDR3 DNA follows: TGCGCCAGCAGCCAAGATGACAGGGTTGGGGAAAAACTGTTTTTT.

This clone was detected a few times. This rearrangement joins TRBV19 to TRBJ2-6, with 9 positions matching TRBD1. The CDR3 spans 17 residues. The germline V gene has CDR1 LNHDA and CDR2 SQIVND (reference sequence). Trimming removed 6 bases from V and 0 bases from J; junction bases left unmatched: 6. CDR3 region: CASRPGQGSSGANVLTF. The CDR3 nucleotides are TGTGCCAGTAGGCCGGGACAGGGAAGCTCTGGGGCCAACGTCCTGACTTTC.

This sequence joins TRBV27 and TRBJ1-2; weak D call: TRBD1 (5 bases). Per the germline V gene, CDR1 is MNHEY and CDR2 is SMNVEV (reference sequence). The CDR3 is 14 amino acids. V was trimmed by 3 bases and J by 10 bases, leaving 18 bases between them. The CDR3 loop reads CASSFINRRVNYTF. DNA of the CDR3: TGTGCCAGCAGTTTCATCAACAGGCGGGTTAACTACACCTTC.

V gene TRBV30 combines with J gene TRBJ2-7; D may match TRBD1 or TRBD2 (5 bases each). V lost 5 bases, J lost 2 bases, and 13 bases lay in between. CDR1 and CDR2 (germline): GTSNPN, SVGIG (reference sequence). The length of the CDR3 is 13 residues. The CDR3 loop is CAWERGGTYEQYF. The DNA of the CDR3 is TGTGCCTGGGAACGGGGCGGTACCTACGAGCAGTACTTC.

The chain couples TRBV28 to TRBJ2-6; D is possibly TRBD1 (5 bases). V was trimmed by 3 bases and J by 4 bases, leaving 7 bases between them. Looked up from germline, CDR1 is MDHEN and CDR2 is SYDVKM. The CDR3 spans 14 residues. The CDR3 sequence is CASSFRVGANVLTF. The CDR3 bases are TGTGCCAGCAGTTTCAGGGTCGGGGCCAACGTCCTGACTTTC.

This clone was counted at least ten times. The rearrangement links TRBV4-1 to TRBJ1-1, with D unresolved. This CDR3 spans 13 amino acids. V dropped 3 bases and J dropped 8 bases, with 13 bases sitting between them. The germline CDR1 and CDR2 sequences are MGHRA and YSYEKL. The CDR3 spells CASSHSRWAEAFF. CDR3 coding DNA: TGCGCCAGCAGCCACTCCAGGTGGGCCGAAGCTTTCTTT.

The V gene is TRBV6-5, the J gene TRBJ2-1; D is unresolved. V was clipped by 6 bases and J by 9 bases, with 15 bases between them. Germline V gene sequence: CDR1 MNHEY, CDR2 SVGAGI. The length of the CDR3 is 13 residues. The CDR3 nucleotides read TGTGCCAGCAGCCCGCGAGAGGAAACTGAGCAGTTCTTC. This translates into CASSPREETEQFF.

CDR3 nucleotide sequence: TGCGCCAGCAGGAATGAGAACTACGAGCAGTACTTC. This translates into CASRNENYEQYF. The V call is TRBV5-1, the J call TRBJ2-7; D uncertain. This CDR3 region has 12 residues. CDR1 SGHRS and CDR2 YFSETQ come from the germline V gene. With 5 bases removed from V and 3 bases from J, the gap between germline ends came to 9 bases.

This clone was observed a single time. This sequence joins TRBV19 and TRBJ1-5, with D perhaps matching TRBD1 (5 bases). CDR3 size: 16 residues. Germline CDR1 reads LNHDA; CDR2 reads SQIVND (reference sequence). V gave up 5 bases and J gave up 0 bases, with 14 bases separating them. The CDR3 nucleotides are TGTGCCAGTAGTCTGGGGACGGACGATAGCAATCAGCCCCAGCATTTT. Translation: CASSLGTDDSNQPQHF.

This rearrangement joins TRBV7-9 to TRBJ1-3, with D unclear. Germline CDR1 is SEHNR and CDR2 is FQNEAQ (reference sequence). V gave up 0 bases and J gave up 0 bases, with 12 bases separating them. There are 17 residues in the CDR3. The CDR3, as DNA: TGTGCCAGCAGCTTAGCAGCCCCTGTATACTCTGGAAACACCATATATTTT. Its translation is CASSLAAPVYSGNTIYF. The complete variable domain, with remaining parts taken from reference TRBV7-9 and TRBJ1-3, reads DTGVSQNPRHKITKRGQNVTFRCDPISEHNRLYWYRQTLGQGPEFLTYFQNEAQLEKSRLLSDRFSAERPKGSFSTLEIQRTEQGDSAMYLCASSLAAPVYSGNTIYFGEGSWLTVV.